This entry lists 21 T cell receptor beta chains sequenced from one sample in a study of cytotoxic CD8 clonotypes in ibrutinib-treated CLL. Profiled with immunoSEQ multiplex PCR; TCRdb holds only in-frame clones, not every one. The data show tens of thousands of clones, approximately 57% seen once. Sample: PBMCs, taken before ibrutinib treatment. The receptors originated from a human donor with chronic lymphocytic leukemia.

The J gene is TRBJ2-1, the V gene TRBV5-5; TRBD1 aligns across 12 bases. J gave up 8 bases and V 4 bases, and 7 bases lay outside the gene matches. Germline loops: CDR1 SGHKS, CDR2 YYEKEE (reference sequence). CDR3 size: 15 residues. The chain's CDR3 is CASSRRDRGRDEQFF. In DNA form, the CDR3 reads TGTGCCAGCAGCCGCCGGGACAGGGGGCGCGATGAGCAGTTCTTC.

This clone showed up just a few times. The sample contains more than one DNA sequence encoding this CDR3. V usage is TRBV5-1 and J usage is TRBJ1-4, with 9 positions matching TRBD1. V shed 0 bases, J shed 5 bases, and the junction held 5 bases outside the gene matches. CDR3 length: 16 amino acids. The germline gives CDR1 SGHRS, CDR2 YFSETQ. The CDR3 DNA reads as TGCGCCAGCAGCTTGGCCAAGACAGGGGGGAATGAAAAACTGTTTTTT. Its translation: CASSLAKTGGNEKLFF.

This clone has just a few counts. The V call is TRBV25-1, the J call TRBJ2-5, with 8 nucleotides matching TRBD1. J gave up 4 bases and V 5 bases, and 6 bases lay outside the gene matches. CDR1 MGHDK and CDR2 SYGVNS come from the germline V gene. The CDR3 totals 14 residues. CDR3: CASSTRTGPETQYF. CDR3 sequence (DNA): TGTGCCAGCAGTACCCGGACAGGGCCAGAGACCCAGTACTTC.

In nucleotides, the CDR3 is TGCGCCAGCAGCCCAATTGGGCCAAGCTATGGCTACACCTTC. Its translation: CASSPIGPSYGYTF. The J gene is TRBJ1-2, the V gene TRBV5-1; D gene ambiguous. Trimming pared 4 bases from V and 4 bases from J, leaving 14 bases between. The CDR3 extends over 14 amino acids. The germline V gene has CDR1 SGHRS and CDR2 YFSETQ.

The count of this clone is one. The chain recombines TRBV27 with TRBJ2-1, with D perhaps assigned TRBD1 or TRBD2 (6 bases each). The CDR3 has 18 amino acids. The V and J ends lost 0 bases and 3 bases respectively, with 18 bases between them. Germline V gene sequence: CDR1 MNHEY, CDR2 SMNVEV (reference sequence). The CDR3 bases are TGTGCCAGCAGTTTATCGGGGTTTCGCGGAGGGGGCTACAATGAGCAGTTCTTC. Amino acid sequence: CASSLSGFRGGGYNEQFF.

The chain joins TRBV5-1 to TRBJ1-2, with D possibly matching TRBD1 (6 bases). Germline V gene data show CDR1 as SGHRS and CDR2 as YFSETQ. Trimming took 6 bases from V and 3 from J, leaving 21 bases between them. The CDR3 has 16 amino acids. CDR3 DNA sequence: TGCGCCAGCATACCCTCCCCTTGGGGGCGCGACTATGGCTACACCTTC. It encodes CASIPSPWGRDYGYTF.

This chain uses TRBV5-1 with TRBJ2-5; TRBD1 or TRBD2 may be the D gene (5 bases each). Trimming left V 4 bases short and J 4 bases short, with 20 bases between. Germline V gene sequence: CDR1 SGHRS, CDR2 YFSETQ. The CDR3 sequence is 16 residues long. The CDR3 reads CASSPRQRGLGETQYF. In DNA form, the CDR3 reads TGCGCCAGCAGCCCCCGACAGCGCGGGTTGGGAGAGACCCAGTACTTC.

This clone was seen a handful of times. The CDR3 is CASSQGPTGTHSPLHF. The CDR3 nucleotides are TGCGCCAGCAGCCAAGGTCCGACAGGAACTCATTCACCCCTCCACTTT. The chain has TRBV4-1 and TRBJ1-6, with D perhaps matching TRBD1 (6 bases). Germline CDR1 and CDR2: MGHRA and YSYEKL. V was clipped by 1 base and J by 8 bases, with 15 bases between them. This CDR3 is 16 amino acids long.

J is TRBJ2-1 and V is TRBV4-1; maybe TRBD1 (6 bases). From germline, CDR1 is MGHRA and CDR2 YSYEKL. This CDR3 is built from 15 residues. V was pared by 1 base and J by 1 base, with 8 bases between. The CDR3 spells CASSQGGRSYNEQFF. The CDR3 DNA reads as TGCGCCAGCAGCCAAGGGGGGCGGTCCTACAATGAGCAGTTCTTC.

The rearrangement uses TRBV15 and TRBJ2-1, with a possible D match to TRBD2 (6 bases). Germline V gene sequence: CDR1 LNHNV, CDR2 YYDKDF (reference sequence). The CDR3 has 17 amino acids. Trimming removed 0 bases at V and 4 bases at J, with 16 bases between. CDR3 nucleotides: TGTGCCACCAGCAGAGACCCAATAGCGGCCGCTTACAATGAGCAGTTCTTC. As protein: CATSRDPIAAAYNEQFF.

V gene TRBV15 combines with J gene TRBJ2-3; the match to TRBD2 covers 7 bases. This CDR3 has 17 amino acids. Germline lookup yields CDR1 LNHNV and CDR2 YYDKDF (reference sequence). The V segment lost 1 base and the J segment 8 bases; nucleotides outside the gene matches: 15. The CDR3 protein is CATSRGGREAALRTQYF. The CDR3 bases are TGTGCCACCAGCAGAGGGGGGAGGGAGGCCGCCCTTCGTACGCAGTATTTT.

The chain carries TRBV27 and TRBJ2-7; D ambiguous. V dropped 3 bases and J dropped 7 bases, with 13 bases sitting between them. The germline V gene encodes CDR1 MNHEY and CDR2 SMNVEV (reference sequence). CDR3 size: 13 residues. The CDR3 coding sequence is TGTGCCAGCAGTTTGGACGGTATTAGTGAGCAGTACTTC. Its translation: CASSLDGISEQYF.

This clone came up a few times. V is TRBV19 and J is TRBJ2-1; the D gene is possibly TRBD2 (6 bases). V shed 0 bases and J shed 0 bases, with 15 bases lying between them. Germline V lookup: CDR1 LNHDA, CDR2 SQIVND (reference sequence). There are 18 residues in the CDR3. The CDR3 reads CASSIEALARISYNEQFF. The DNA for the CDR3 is TGTGCCAGTAGTATAGAGGCGCTAGCGAGAATCTCCTACAATGAGCAGTTCTTC.

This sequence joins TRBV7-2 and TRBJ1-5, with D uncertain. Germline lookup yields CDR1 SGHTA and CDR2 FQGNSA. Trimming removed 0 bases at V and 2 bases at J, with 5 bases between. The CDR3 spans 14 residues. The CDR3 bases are TGTGCCAGCAGCTTAGCTCGGGGCAATCAGCCCCAGCATTTT. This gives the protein CASSLARGNQPQHF.

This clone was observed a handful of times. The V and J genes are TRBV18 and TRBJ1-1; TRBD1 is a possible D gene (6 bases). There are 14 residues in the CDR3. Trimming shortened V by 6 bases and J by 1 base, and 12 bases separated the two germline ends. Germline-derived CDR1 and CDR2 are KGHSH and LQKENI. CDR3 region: CASSAGQANTEAFF. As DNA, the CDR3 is TGTGCCAGCTCCGCGGGACAAGCGAACACTGAAGCTTTCTTT.

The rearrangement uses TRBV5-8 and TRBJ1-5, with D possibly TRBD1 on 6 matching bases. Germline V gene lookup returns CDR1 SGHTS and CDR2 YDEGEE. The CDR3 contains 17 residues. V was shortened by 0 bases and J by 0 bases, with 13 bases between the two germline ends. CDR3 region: CASSLVQGSYSNQPQHF. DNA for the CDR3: TGTGCCAGCAGCTTGGTCCAGGGGTCCTATAGCAATCAGCCCCAGCATTTT.

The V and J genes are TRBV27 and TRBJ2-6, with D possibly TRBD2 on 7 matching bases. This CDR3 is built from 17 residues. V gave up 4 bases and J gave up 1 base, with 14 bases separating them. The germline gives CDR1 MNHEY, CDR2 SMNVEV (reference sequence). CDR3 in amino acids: CASSWGGRFSGANVLTF. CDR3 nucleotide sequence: TGTGCCAGCAGTTGGGGGGGCCGGTTTTCTGGGGCCAACGTCCTGACTTTC.

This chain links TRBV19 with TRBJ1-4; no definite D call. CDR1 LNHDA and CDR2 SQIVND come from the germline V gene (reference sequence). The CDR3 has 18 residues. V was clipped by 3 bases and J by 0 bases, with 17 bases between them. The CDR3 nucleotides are TGTGCCAGTAGTATGGGAATTGGGGAGCCCGCAACTAATGAAAAACTGTTTTTT. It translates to CASSMGIGEPATNEKLFF.

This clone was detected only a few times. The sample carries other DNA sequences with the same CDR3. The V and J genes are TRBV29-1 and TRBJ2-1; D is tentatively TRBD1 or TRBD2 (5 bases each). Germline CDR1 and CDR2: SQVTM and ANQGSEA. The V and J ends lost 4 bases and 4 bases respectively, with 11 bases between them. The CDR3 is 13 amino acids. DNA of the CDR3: TGCAGCGTTGTATGGGACGGGTACAATGAGCAGTTCTTC. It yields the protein CSVVWDGYNEQFF.

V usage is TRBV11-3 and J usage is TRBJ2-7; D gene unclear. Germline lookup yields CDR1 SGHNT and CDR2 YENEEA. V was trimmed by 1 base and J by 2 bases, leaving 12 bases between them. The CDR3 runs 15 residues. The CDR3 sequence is CASSLGPGSAYEQYF. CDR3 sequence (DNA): TGTGCCAGCAGCTTAGGGCCCGGTTCAGCCTACGAGCAGTACTTC.

The CDR3 reads CASSYSGQVNTGELFF. The CDR3 nucleotides are TGTGCCAGCAGTTACTCCGGACAGGTGAACACCGGGGAGCTGTTTTTT. V is TRBV6-5 and J is TRBJ2-2, with TRBD1 matching over 7 bases. This CDR3 is 16 amino acids long. J was trimmed by 1 base and V by 0 bases; bases with no gene match: 2. CDR1 is MNHEY and CDR2 is SVGAGI in the germline V gene.